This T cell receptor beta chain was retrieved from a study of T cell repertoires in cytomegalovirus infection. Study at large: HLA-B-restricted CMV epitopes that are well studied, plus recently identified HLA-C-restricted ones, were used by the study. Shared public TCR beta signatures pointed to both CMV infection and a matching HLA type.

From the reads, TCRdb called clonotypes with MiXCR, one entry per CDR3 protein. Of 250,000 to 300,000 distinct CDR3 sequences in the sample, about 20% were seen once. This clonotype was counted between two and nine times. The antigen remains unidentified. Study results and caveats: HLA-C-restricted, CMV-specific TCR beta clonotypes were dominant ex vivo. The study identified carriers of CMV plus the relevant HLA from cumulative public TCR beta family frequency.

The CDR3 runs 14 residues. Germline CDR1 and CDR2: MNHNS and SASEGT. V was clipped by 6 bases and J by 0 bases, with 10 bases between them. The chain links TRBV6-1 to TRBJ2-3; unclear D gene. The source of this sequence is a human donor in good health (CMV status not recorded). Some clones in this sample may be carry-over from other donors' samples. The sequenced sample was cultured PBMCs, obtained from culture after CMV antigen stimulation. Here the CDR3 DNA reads TGTGCCAGCAGCCGGAGCTCTAGCACAGATACGCAGTATTTT. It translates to CASSRSSSTDTQYF.